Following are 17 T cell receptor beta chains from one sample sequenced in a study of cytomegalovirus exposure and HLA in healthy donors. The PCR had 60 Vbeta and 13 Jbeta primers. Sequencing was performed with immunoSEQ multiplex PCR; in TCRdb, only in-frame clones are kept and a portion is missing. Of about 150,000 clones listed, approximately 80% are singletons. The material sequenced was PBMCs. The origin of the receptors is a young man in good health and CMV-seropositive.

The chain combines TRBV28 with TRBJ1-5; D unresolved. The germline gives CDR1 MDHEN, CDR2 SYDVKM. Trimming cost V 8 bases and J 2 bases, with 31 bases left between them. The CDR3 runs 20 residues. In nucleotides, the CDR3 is TGTGCCAGCGGAGTACCCCACCCCCCCCTTGTCAGCAAAGGCAATCAGCCCCAGCATTTT. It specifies CASGVPHPPLVSKGNQPQHF.

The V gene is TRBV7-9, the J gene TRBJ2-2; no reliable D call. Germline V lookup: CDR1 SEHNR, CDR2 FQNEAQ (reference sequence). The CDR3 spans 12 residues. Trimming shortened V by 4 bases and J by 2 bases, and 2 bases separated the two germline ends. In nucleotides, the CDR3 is TGTGCCAGCAGCTCTAACACCGGGGAGCTGTTTTTT. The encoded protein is CASSSNTGELFF.

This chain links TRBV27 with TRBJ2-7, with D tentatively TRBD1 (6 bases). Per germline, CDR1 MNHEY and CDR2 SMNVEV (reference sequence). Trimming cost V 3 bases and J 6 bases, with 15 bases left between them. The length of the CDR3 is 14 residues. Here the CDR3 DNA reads TGTGCCAGCAGTTTCGACAGGAGTTACGGCGAGCAGTACTTC. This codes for CASSFDRSYGEQYF.

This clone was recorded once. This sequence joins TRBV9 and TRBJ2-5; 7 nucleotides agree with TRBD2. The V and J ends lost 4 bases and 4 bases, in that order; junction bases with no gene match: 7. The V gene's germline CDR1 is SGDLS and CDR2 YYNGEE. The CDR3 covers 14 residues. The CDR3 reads CASSTRGSRETQYF. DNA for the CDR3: TGTGCCAGCAGCACCCGCGGGAGTCGAGAGACCCAGTACTTC.

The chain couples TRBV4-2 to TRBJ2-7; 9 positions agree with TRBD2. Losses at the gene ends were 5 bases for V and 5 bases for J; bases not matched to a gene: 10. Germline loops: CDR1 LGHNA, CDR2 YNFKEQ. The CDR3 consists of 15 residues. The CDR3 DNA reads TGTGCCAGCAGCTACATAGCGGGAGCATCCGACGAGCAGTACTTC. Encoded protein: CASSYIAGASDEQYF.

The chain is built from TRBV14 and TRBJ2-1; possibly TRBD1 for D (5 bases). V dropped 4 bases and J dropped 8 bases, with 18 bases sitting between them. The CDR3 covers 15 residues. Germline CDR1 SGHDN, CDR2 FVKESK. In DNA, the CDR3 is TGTGCCAGCAGCCCTTTCAGGGATGGTCGCGATGAGCAGTTCTTC. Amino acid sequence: CASSPFRDGRDEQFF.

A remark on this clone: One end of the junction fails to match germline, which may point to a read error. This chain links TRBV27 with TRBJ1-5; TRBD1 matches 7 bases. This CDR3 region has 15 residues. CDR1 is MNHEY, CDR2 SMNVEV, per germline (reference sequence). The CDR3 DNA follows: TGTGCCAGCAGTATATCCGGGACAGTTAATCAGCCCCAGCATTTT. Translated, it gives CASSISGTVNQPQHF.

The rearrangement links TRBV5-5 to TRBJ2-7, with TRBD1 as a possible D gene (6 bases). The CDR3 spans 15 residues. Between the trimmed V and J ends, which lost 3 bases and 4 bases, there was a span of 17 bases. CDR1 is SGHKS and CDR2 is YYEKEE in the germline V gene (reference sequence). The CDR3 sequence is CASSSRGQISYEQYF. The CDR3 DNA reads TGTGCCAGCAGCTCCAGGGGCCAAATTTCATACGAGCAGTACTTC.

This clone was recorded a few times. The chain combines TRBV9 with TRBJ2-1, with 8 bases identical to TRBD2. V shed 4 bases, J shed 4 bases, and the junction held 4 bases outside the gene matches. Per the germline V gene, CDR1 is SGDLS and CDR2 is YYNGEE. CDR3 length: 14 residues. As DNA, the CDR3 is TGTGCCAGCAGCCGAGTAGCGGGATACAATGAGCAGTTCTTC. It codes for CASSRVAGYNEQFF.

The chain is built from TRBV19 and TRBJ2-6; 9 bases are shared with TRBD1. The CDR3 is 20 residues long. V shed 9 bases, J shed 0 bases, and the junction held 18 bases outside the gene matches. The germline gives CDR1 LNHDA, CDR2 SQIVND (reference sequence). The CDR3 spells CASLGHRGTGPSSGANVLTF. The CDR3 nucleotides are TGTGCCAGCCTAGGACATCGAGGGACAGGGCCCAGCTCTGGGGCCAACGTCCTGACTTTC.

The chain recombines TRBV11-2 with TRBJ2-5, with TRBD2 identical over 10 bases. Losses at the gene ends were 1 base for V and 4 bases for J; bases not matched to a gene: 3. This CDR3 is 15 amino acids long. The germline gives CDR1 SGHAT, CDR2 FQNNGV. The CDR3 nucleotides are TGTGCCAGCAGCTTAGGGAGCGGGAGGGGAGAGACCCAGTACTTC. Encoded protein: CASSLGSGRGETQYF.

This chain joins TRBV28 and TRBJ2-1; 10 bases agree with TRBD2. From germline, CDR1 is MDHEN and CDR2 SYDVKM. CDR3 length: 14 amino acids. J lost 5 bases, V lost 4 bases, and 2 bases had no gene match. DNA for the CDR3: TGTGCCAGCAGTTGGACTAGCGGAGACAATGAGCAGTTCTTC. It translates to CASSWTSGDNEQFF.

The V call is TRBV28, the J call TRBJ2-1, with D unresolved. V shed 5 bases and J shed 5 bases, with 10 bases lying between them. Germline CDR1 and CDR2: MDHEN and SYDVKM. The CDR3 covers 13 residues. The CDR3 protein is CASSPPDHNEQFF. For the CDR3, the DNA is TGTGCCAGCAGTCCACCAGATCACAATGAGCAGTTCTTC.

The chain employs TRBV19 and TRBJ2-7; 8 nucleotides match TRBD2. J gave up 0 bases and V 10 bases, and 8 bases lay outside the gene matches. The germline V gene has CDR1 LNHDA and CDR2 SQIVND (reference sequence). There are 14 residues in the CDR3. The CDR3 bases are TGTGCCAAACGAACTAGCGGAAGCTCCTACGAGCAGTACTTC. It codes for CAKRTSGSSYEQYF.

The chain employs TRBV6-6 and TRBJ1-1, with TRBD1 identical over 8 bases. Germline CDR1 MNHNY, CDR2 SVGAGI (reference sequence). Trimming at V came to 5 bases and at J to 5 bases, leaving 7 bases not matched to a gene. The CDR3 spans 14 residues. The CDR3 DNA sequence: TGTGCCAGCAGTGTCACAGGGGGAAATACTGAAGCTTTCTTT. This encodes CASSVTGGNTEAFF.

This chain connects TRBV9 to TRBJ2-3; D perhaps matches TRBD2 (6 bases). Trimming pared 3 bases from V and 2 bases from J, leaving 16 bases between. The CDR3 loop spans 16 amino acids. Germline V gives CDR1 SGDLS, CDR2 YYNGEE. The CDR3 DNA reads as TGTGCCAGCAGCGCCCCCCCTAGCGCCTTCACAGATACGCAGTATTTT. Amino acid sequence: CASSAPPSAFTDTQYF.

In nucleotides, the CDR3 is TGTGCCAGCAGCGTAGGTGGGGCCGGTCAGCCCCAGCATTTT. The encoded protein is CASSVGGAGQPQHF. The chain has TRBV9 and TRBJ1-5, with D maybe TRBD1 (5 bases). The germline V gene encodes CDR1 SGDLS and CDR2 YYNGEE. The CDR3 length is 14 residues. V was clipped by 0 bases and J by 6 bases, with 10 bases between them.